Sequencing of this TCR beta chain was carried out in a study of blood T cell repertoires in COVID-19. The overall study: There were acute and convalescent COVID-19 samples, and they came from the United States, Italy and Spain. T cells, B-cell-depleted T cells, or PBMCs supplied cDNA or gDNA.

In the authors' workflow: Cell counts per sample came from amplifying reference gene primers. TCRdb keeps only in-frame clones here, not all; method: immunoSEQ multiplex PCR. V, J and clone size reflect that table, while D and trimming were determined from the DNA. The repertoire consists of about 400,000 clones, with about nine tenths occurring once and the leading ten covering over 1.1%. Per the germline V gene, CDR1 is SGHAT and CDR2 is FQNNGV. The CDR3 has 12 amino acids. V lost 3 bases and J 4 bases, leaving 6 bases between the germline ends. The rearrangement links TRBV11-2 to TRBJ1-2, with TRBD1 as a possible D gene (6 bases). This TCR came from a woman aged 25 to 39 with active or convalescent COVID-19. The sequenced sample consisted of peripheral blood. CDR3 nucleotide sequence: TGTGCCAGCAGCTTGACAGGCTATGGCTACACCTTC. Translated: CASSLTGYGYTF.